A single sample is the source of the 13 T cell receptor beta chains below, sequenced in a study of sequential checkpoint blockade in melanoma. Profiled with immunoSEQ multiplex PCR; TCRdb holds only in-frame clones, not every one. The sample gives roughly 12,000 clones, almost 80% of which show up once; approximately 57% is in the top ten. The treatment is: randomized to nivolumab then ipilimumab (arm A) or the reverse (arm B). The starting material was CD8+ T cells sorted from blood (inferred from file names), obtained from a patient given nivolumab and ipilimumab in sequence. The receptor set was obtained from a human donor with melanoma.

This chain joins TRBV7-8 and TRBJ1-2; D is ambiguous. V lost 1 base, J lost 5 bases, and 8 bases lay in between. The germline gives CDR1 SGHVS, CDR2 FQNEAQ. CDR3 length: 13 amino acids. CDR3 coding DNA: TGTGCCAGCAGCTTAGGTCCCGGGTATGGCTACACCTTC. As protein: CASSLGPGYGYTF.

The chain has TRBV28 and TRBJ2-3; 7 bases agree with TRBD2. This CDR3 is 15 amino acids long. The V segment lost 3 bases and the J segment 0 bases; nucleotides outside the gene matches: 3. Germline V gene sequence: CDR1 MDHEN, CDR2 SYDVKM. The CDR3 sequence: CASSFFSGSTDTQYF. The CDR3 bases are TGTGCCAGCAGTTTTTTTAGCGGGAGCACAGATACGCAGTATTTT.

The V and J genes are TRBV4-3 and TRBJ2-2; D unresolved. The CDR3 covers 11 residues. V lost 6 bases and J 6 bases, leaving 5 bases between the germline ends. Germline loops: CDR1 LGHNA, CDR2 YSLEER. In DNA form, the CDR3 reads TGCGCCAGCAGGTCGTCCGGGGAGCTGTTTTTT. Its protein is CASRSSGELFF.

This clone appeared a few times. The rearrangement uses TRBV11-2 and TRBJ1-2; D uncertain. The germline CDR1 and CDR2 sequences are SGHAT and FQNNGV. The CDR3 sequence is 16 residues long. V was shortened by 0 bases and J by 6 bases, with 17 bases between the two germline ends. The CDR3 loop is CASSLDIEMPSDGYTF. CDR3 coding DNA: TGTGCCAGCAGCTTAGATATAGAGATGCCGAGCGATGGCTACACCTTC.

DNA of the CDR3: TGTGCCAGTACCCACCTTGGACAGGGGGATTCATACACTGAAGCTTTCTTT. Translating it yields CASTHLGQGDSYTEAFF. The chain joins TRBV19 to TRBJ1-1; 10 bases agree with TRBD1. CDR1 and CDR2 from the germline V gene are LNHDA and SQIVND (reference sequence). The CDR3 has 17 amino acids. V lost 7 bases, J lost 3 bases, and 14 bases stayed unmatched.

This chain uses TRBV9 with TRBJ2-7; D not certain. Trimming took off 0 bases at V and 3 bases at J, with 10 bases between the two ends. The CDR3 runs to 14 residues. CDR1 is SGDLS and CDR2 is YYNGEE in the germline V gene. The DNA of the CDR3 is TGTGCCAGCAGCGTAGACGCGAGAGTCTACGAGCAGTACTTC. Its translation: CASSVDARVYEQYF.

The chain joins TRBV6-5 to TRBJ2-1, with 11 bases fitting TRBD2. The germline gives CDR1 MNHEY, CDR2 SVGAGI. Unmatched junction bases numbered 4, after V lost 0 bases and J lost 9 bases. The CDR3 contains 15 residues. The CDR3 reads CASSYSLAGALEQFF. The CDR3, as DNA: TGTGCCAGCAGTTACTCACTAGCGGGGGCACTTGAGCAGTTCTTC.

The DNA of the CDR3 is TGTGCCACCGCACAGGGATGGAATGAGCAGTTCTTC. It specifies CATAQGWNEQFF. V gene TRBV19 combines with J gene TRBJ2-1; a possible D gene is TRBD1 (6 bases). Germline V CDR1 and CDR2: LNHDA, SQIVND (reference sequence). With 10 bases removed from V and 7 bases from J, the gap between germline ends came to 14 bases. The CDR3 length is 12 residues.

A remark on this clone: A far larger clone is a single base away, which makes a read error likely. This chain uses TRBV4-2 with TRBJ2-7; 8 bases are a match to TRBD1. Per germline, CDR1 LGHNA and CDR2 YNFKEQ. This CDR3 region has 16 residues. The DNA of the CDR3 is TGTGCCAGCAGCCAAGATTCGTGGGCAGGGGGCTACGAGCATTACTTC. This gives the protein CASSQDSWAGGYEHYF.

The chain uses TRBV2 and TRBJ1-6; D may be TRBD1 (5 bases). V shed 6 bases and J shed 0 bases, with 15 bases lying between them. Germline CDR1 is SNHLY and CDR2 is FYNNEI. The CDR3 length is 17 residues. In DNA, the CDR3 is TGTGCCAGCAGCCCAGGGCGTTCTAGCTCCTATAATTCACCCCTCCACTTT. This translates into CASSPGRSSSYNSPLHF.

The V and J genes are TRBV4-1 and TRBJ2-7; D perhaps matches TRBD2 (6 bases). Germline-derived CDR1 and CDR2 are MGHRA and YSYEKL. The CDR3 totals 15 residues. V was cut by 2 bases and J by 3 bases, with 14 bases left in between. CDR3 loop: CASSQPGLANYEQYF. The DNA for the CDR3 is TGCGCCAGCAGCCAACCGGGACTTGCAAACTACGAGCAGTACTTC.

The CDR3 nucleotides are TGTGCCAGCAGCCACAGGGGGGAGGCCTACGAGCAGTACTTC. Translating gives CASSHRGEAYEQYF. This rearrangement joins TRBV28 to TRBJ2-7; 8 positions match TRBD1. The ends lost 6 bases at V and 2 bases at J; junction bases unmatched: 6. Per the germline V gene, CDR1 is MDHEN and CDR2 is SYDVKM. The CDR3 runs 14 residues.

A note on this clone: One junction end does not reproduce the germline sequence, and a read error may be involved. The CDR3 here is CASSRIPSDRRVF. The CDR3 DNA follows: TGTGCCAGCAGTCGAATCCCGAGCGACAGACGAGTCTTC. The gene calls are TRBV28 and TRBJ1-2; tentatively, D is TRBD1 (5 bases). This CDR3 is built from 13 residues. CDR1 and CDR2 (germline): MDHEN, SYDVKM.